This T cell receptor (beta chain) comes out of a study of OX40 agonist ivuxolimab in advanced cancers. Regarding this clone: The antigen is unknown.

Only in-frame clones appear in the TCRdb table, and some are missing; sequencing was by immunoSEQ multiplex PCR. The sample lists some 46,000 clones; around 80% were seen once. Study-wide results and limits: Dosing at 0.1 to 3.0 mg/kg was accompanied by clonal expansion of CD4+ and CD8+ blood T cells by week 6.

The CDR3 has 15 amino acids. V was trimmed by 6 bases and J by 3 bases, leaving 15 bases between them. Germline assignment: CDR1 MNHNY and CDR2 SVGAGI (reference sequence). The origin of this receptor is an adult with an advanced solid tumor such as melanoma, head and neck, liver or kidney cancer. This sample comprised CD4+ or CD8+ T cells sorted from blood, obtained in a trial of the OX40 agonist ivuxolimab. J is TRBJ2-1 and V is TRBV6-6; a possible D gene is TRBD1 (6 bases). The CDR3 spells CASREQGSHYNEQFF. As DNA, the CDR3 is TGTGCCAGCAGAGAACAGGGATCCCACTACAATGAGCAGTTCTTC.